This paragraph reports one T cell receptor (beta chain). The data derive from a study of CD8 T cells in ankylosing spondylitis. Germline V gives CDR1 DFQATT, CDR2 SNEGSKA (reference sequence). The CDR3 covers 16 residues. With V trimmed by 6 bases and J by 0 bases, 7 bases remained unmatched. MiXCR was run by TCRdb on the 5' RACE reads, yielding one entry per CDR3 protein. The sample contains roughly 190,000 distinct CDR3 sequences, 10% to 15% of which appear only once. The chain employs TRBV20-1 and TRBJ2-6, with 8 bases aligning to TRBD1. Sequenced input: blood, either unsorted or a sorted T cell fraction (not recorded which). This receptor was taken from a male donor with ankylosing spondylitis or in good health (not recorded which). In DNA, the CDR3 is TGCAGTGCAACCGGGACAGGAGACTCTGGGGCCAACGTCCTGACTTTC. Encoded protein: CSATGTGDSGANVLTF.